One T cell receptor (beta chain) is described in this entry. This clonotype was counted many times. Its antigen is unknown. No clone much larger than this one lies a single base away; base qualities are absent. This specimen belongs to a study of T cells in Graves' hyperthyroidism and ophthalmopathy (dated by TCRdb to between 2018 and 2021). Study-wide context: Peripheral blood samples were taken at initial diagnosis, before any treatment was given. The 100 discovery patients were randomly divided into training and test sets at a 7:3 ratio. To identify distinguishing TCR V-J signatures, a discovery cohort of 90 to 100 patients was used, comprising 43 with Graves' ophthalmopathy and some 60 with stable Graves' hyperthyroidism. The study also compared thyroid tissue and blood T-cell repertoires from several Graves' hyperthyroidism patients. Following sampling, methimazole starting at 30 mg daily was given to hyperthyroidism patients, and high-dose intravenous methylprednisolone was given to ophthalmopathy patients. Prospective prediction of ophthalmopathy was tested in an independent validation cohort of some 19 hyperthyroidism patients and approximately 17 patients who later progressed to ophthalmopathy. According to the paper, TCR Vbeta CDR3 sequencing was carried out on 120 to 150 peripheral blood samples, which came from under 50 ophthalmopathy, under 80 hyperthyroidism and 17 progressor patients. Overall study results and their limits: Blood samples also contained most of the expanded thyroid clonotypes (frequency above 0.001), which suggests that blood repertoires may reflect thyroid immune responses. No statistical method was used to fix the sample size in advance, and group allocation was not hidden from the investigators. In validation, progression to ophthalmopathy was predicted by the model with approximately 67% sensitivity and around 76% specificity, a median of roughly 6 months before onset. A 13 V-J signature model separated ophthalmopathy from stable hyperthyroidism, with around 90% sensitivity and just under 84% specificity in cross-validation and 80%/75% in testing.

Ophthalmopathy patients had moderately to severely active disease, Clinical Activity Score of at least 3, NOSPECS grade of at least 4, and duration under 3 months. Patients with uncontrolled infections, other autoimmune diseases, pregnancy or lactation were excluded. Clinical symptoms, serum thyroxine and TRAb, thyroid ultrasound, and orbital computed tomography formed the basis for the diagnoses. PBMCs were isolated from about 10 ml of fresh peripheral blood by Ficoll-Paque density gradient centrifugation. Total RNA was extracted with Trizol reagent, and quality was checked on an Agilent 2100 Bioanalyzer. V gives up 4 bases and J gives up 9 bases, and the segment between their germline ends measures 32 bases. For CDR1 and CDR2, the germline V gene lists SGHRS and YFSETQ. Reading from cysteine to phenylalanine, the CDR3 counts 18 amino acids. The kept DNA is CDR3 alone, 54 bases in frame from the first base.

The TCR beta CDR3 regions were amplified from RNA transcripts. A first-round RT-PCR of the TCR CDR3 used the HTBI primer set with the Qiagen OneStep RT-PCR kit. Libraries were constructed in a second round of multiplex PCR, after which size selection and purification were performed. Libraries were sequenced paired-end with 100 bp reads on an Illumina HiSeq2000. The paper's processing steps were these. SOAPnuke was used to process the raw data, removing reads that contained adapters or uncalled bases, had a mean Phred below 15, or lacked an exact match to the constant primer or identifier. COPE v1.2.5 was used to merge high-quality paired reads, and clonotypes were defined as unique nucleotide sequences. Clonotypes were aligned to IMGT TRBV, TRBD and TRBJ reference segments using MiTCR v1.1. The analysis was restricted to V-J combinations with a frequency above 0.0001, which together covered over 99% of the repertoires. A TCS score was defined as the ratio of F50 (clonal expansion) to E x V (chaos), with BLOSUM62-based TCRdist applied between CDR3 peptides within each V-J. Welch's t-statistics and random forest reduced fewer than 600 V-J features to some 14, which were used in a naive Bayes classifier (R e1071). TCRdb applied fastp at Q25 and MiXCR to the public reads, then kept only in-frame beta chains. All rows with the same CDR3 protein become a single entry with the most common DNA and genes. Clone size and V and J calls follow TCRdb, not the original study. The sample table records over 350,000 distinct CDR3 sequences; approximately 14% of these occur just once. Approximately 13% of the sample belongs to the ten largest clones.

This clonotype was sampled from a man aged 18 to 29 with Graves' ophthalmopathy. The sample was blood. Rearrangement joined TRBV5-1 to TRBJ2-7; the D gene is possibly TRBD2, with 9 bases matching. The CDR3 reads CASSLRGPGLADLDGQYF. The nucleotide sequence is given as TGCGCCAGCAGCCTCAGGGGGCCGGGACTAGCCGACCTGGACGGGCAGTACTTC.